What follows are 7 T cell receptor beta chains derived from one specimen sequenced in a study of beta chain features in type 1 diabetes. Study results and limitations: There was a moderate but significant shortening of TCRB CDR3s in all four CD4+ subsets of Type 1 diabetes patients.

The isolated RNA, all of it, was reverse transcribed, so expressed TCRB transcripts were what got sequenced. Some clones are missing from TCRdb's copy, which holds only in-frame ones; the method was immunoSEQ multiplex PCR. The sample lists approximately 730,000 clones, roughly 12% occurring once. The antigens of these receptors remain unknown. The sequencing sample was made of naive CD4+ T cells from blood. All receptors come from a man aged 18 to 30 with type 1 diabetes.

The rearrangement joins TRBV4-2 to TRBJ1-2; TRBD1 matches at 7 bases. The CDR3 has 14 residues. Germline CDR1 reads LGHNA; CDR2 reads YNFKEQ. The trim removed 1 base at V and 3 bases at J, leaving 2 bases unmatched. CDR3 sequence reads: CASSQGDRDYGYTF. CDR3 nucleotide sequence: TGTGCCAGCAGCCAAGGTGACAGGGACTATGGCTACACCTTC.

The chain uses TRBV27 and TRBJ1-1; 8 bases match TRBD1. This CDR3 region has 17 residues. From germline, CDR1 is MNHEY and CDR2 SMNVEV (reference sequence). V shed 4 bases, J shed 1 base, and the junction held 11 bases outside the gene matches. The CDR3 reads CASSSYGQGWSNTEAFF. CDR3 nucleotides: TGTGCCAGCAGTTCCTATGGACAGGGATGGTCGAACACTGAAGCTTTCTTT.

The chain is built from TRBV5-1 and TRBJ2-3; TRBD1 agrees at 7 bases. Germline CDR1 SGHRS, CDR2 YFSETQ. J gave up 1 base and V 0 bases, and 2 bases lay outside the gene matches. CDR3 length: 15 residues. The CDR3 region is CASSLDGTGTDTQYF. The CDR3, as DNA: TGCGCCAGCAGCTTGGACGGGACAGGCACAGATACGCAGTATTTT.

This clone occurred a few times. This chain joins TRBV14 and TRBJ2-7, with D uncertain. Per germline, CDR1 SGHDN and CDR2 FVKESK. Trimming took off 1 base at V and 7 bases at J, with 11 bases between the two ends. CDR3 length: 13 amino acids. The CDR3 is CASSQGLGREQYF. The CDR3 coding sequence is TGTGCCAGCAGCCAAGGTCTTGGAAGGGAGCAGTACTTC.

The chain carries TRBV7-2 and TRBJ1-6, with D perhaps matching TRBD1 (5 bases). V lost 0 bases to trimming and J lost 15 bases, with 15 bases between them. This CDR3 has 14 residues. The germline CDR1 and CDR2 sequences are SGHTA and FQGNSA. The CDR3 nucleotides read TGTGCCAGCAGCTTAGCTCGGGTGGGGACGGTCCTCCACTTT. Its protein product is CASSLARVGTVLHF.

This clone has a handful of counts. The CDR3 DNA sequence: TGTGCCTGGAGTGTAAGGGGGCTAGAGACTGAAGCTTTCTTT. As protein: CAWSVRGLETEAFF. The rearrangement joins TRBV30 to TRBJ1-1; TRBD1 matches at 7 bases. The CDR3 consists of 14 residues. Per the germline V gene, CDR1 is GTSNPN and CDR2 is SVGIG (reference sequence). V shed 0 bases and J 5 bases; nucleotides not matched to a gene: 6.

There are a few counts of this clone. This chain uses TRBV7-2 with TRBJ2-5; no clear D gene. Trimming removed 3 bases at V and 4 bases at J, with 9 bases between. The germline CDR1 and CDR2 sequences are SGHTA and FQGNSA. The CDR3 has 13 amino acids. The CDR3 coding sequence is TGTGCCAGCAGCTTCCTTGATAGAGAGACCCAGTACTTC. It is translated as CASSFLDRETQYF.